This T cell receptor (beta chain) was captured in a study of blood T cell repertoires in COVID-19. Using immunoSEQ multiplex PCR, the repertoire was profiled, and TCRdb retains in-frame clones only, with some absent. The sample consists of some 260,000 clones, roughly 91% of them appearing once. The germline V gene encodes CDR1 MNHEY and CDR2 SMNVEV (reference sequence). The CDR3 consists of 13 residues. The V end lost 6 bases, the J end lost 6 bases, and 12 bases lay between the germline ends. The origin of this receptor is a middle-aged woman who had recovered from COVID-19. The V call is TRBV27, the J call TRBJ2-1; D might be TRBD2 (6 bases). The specimen sequenced was peripheral blood. CDR3: CASSRGGRNEQFF. The CDR3, as DNA: TGTGCCAGCAGCCGGGGAGGACGCAATGAGCAGTTCTTC.